The next 20 T cell receptor beta chains were all read from a single sample in a study of blood T cell repertoires in COVID-19. This table comes from immunoSEQ multiplex PCR, and its TCRdb copy is limited to in-frame clones, with some not included. Altogether some 110,000 clones are present, about 89% being singletons, with the ten largest covering 4.5%. What was sequenced was peripheral blood. The source of these receptors is a man between 40 and 49 years old with acute or convalescent COVID-19.

The chain has TRBV27 and TRBJ2-1; 7 nucleotides match TRBD2. V was clipped by 4 bases and J by 9 bases; unmatched bases: 6. CDR1 is MNHEY and CDR2 is SMNVEV in the germline V gene (reference sequence). The CDR3 runs 13 residues. CDR3 amino acids: CASSSRAGTEQFF. In DNA, the CDR3 is TGTGCCAGCAGTTCCCGAGCGGGAACTGAGCAGTTCTTC.

The rearrangement links TRBV19 to TRBJ1-1; D not resolved. This CDR3 is 11 amino acids long. Looked up from germline, CDR1 is LNHDA and CDR2 is SQIVND (reference sequence). Between the trimmed V and J ends, which lost 11 bases and 7 bases, there was a span of 14 bases. The CDR3 sequence is CAFPCGFEAFF. The CDR3 coding sequence is TGTGCCTTCCCTTGTGGCTTTGAAGCTTTCTTT.

J is TRBJ2-7 and V is TRBV12-3 or TRBV12-4; D gene uncertain. This CDR3 spans 12 amino acids. The V and J ends lost 1 base and 3 bases respectively, with 4 bases between them. The CDR3 is CASSLDSYEQYF. CDR3 coding DNA: TGTGCCAGCAGTTTAGACAGCTACGAGCAGTACTTC.

V usage is TRBV5-5 and J usage is TRBJ2-3, with a possible D match to TRBD1 (6 bases). V shed 0 bases and J shed 2 bases, with 13 bases lying between them. This CDR3 comprises 16 residues. Germline CDR1 SGHKS, CDR2 YYEKEE (reference sequence). CDR3 nucleotides: TGTGCCAGCAGCTTGGTGCGTGGGACAACCACAGATACGCAGTATTTT. Protein product: CASSLVRGTTTDTQYF.

This clone was observed a handful of times. V is TRBV19 and J is TRBJ1-5, with 7 bases identical to TRBD1. Germline CDR1 and CDR2: LNHDA and SQIVND (reference sequence). The CDR3 has 19 residues. The J segment lost 0 bases and the V segment lost 4 bases, leaving 15 bases of the junction unmatched. CDR3 loop: CASSTTWTGAKYSNQPQHF. CDR3 sequence (DNA): TGTGCCAGTAGTACGACCTGGACAGGAGCTAAATATAGCAATCAGCCCCAGCATTTT.

The V and J genes are TRBV29-1 and TRBJ1-1; D possibly corresponds to TRBD1 (6 bases). The CDR3 extends over 13 amino acids. V was pared by 6 bases and J by 1 base, with 12 bases between. The germline CDR1 and CDR2 sequences are SQVTM and ANQGSEA. CDR3 in DNA: TGCAGCGTCCAGGGGATCTCGAACACTGAAGCTTTCTTT. It specifies CSVQGISNTEAFF.

V gene TRBV19 combines with J gene TRBJ1-4, with 9 positions matching TRBD1. This CDR3 has 15 amino acids. Germline CDR1 and CDR2: LNHDA and SQIVND (reference sequence). Trimming cost V 9 bases and J 8 bases; bases outside gene matches: 13. For the CDR3, the DNA is TGTGCCAGCACTAAAACGGACAGGGGTAACGAAAAACTGTTTTTT. Translated, it gives CASTKTDRGNEKLFF.

The rearrangement uses TRBV4-3 and TRBJ1-2, with D possibly being TRBD1 (5 bases). Deletions cut 4 bases from V and 7 bases from J, with 13 bases between. CDR1 and CDR2 from the germline V gene are LGHNA and YSLEER. The CDR3 contains 13 residues. The CDR3, as DNA: TGCGCCAGCAGCCCAGGGTTTAAGGCTGGCTACACCTTC. The encoded protein is CASSPGFKAGYTF.

Written as DNA, the CDR3 is TGTGCCACCAGTGACACACAGGTTAACTATGGCTACACCTTC. It is translated as CATSDTQVNYGYTF. This sequence joins TRBV24-1 and TRBJ1-2; perhaps TRBD1 as D (5 bases). Trimming cost V 4 bases and J 1 base, with 9 bases left between them. Germline CDR1 KGHDR, CDR2 SFDVKD. The CDR3 has 14 amino acids.

This chain joins TRBV11-3 and TRBJ2-3, with 12 positions matching TRBD1. The CDR3 is 17 residues long. The V and J ends lost 5 bases and 1 base, in that order; junction bases with no gene match: 7. Germline CDR1 reads SGHNT; CDR2 reads YENEEA. This chain's CDR3 is CASSPGTGGFRTDTQYF. CDR3 nucleotides: TGTGCCAGCAGCCCCGGGACAGGGGGCTTTCGCACAGATACGCAGTATTTT.

The rearrangement links TRBV7-2 to TRBJ1-2; D is possibly TRBD1 (6 bases). Germline loops: CDR1 SGHTA, CDR2 FQGNSA. The CDR3 is made up of 13 amino acids. V was clipped by 5 bases and J by 4 bases, with 11 bases between them. CDR3 sequence reads: CASSTTGSYGYTF. Here the CDR3 DNA reads TGTGCCAGCAGCACCACAGGGTCCTATGGCTACACCTTC.

The rearrangement joins TRBV2 to TRBJ1-5, with D unresolved. The CDR3 runs to 13 residues. From germline, CDR1 is SNHLY and CDR2 FYNNEI. V was shortened by 7 bases and J by 2 bases, with 9 bases between the two germline ends. In DNA, the CDR3 is TGTGCCAGCAATACCGGGGGCAATCAGCCCCAGCATTTT. Its translation is CASNTGGNQPQHF.

This clone appeared a single time. The V and J genes are TRBV10-2 and TRBJ1-2; D may be TRBD1 (5 bases). Trimming cost V 4 bases and J 4 bases, with 13 bases left between them. The CDR3 totals 14 residues. The germline V gene encodes CDR1 WSHSY and CDR2 SAAADI. CDR3 DNA: TGCGCCAGCAGTGCCGAGGGACTGCCCTATGGCTACACCTTC. Its protein product is CASSAEGLPYGYTF.

This clone was observed a few times. V is TRBV19 and J is TRBJ1-1; D might be TRBD1 (6 bases). The CDR3 length is 15 residues. V was trimmed by 4 bases and J by 1 base, leaving 13 bases between them. CDR1 is LNHDA, CDR2 SQIVND, per germline (reference sequence). The CDR3 DNA is TGTGCCAGTAGTAAAACCGGGACATCGAACACTGAAGCTTTCTTT. The encoded protein is CASSKTGTSNTEAFF.

This clone was detected once. V gene TRBV12-3 or TRBV12-4 combines with J gene TRBJ2-5; possibly TRBD1 for D (5 bases). Trimming removed 8 bases at V and 7 bases at J, with 17 bases between. This CDR3 contains 13 residues. The DNA for the CDR3 is TGTGCCAGCTGTGTAGGGGCCTTAGGGACCCAGTACTTC. This encodes CASCVGALGTQYF.

The gene calls are TRBV9 and TRBJ1-2; no clear D. This CDR3 spans 14 amino acids. V lost 0 bases and J 9 bases, leaving 15 bases between the germline ends. Germline CDR1 SGDLS, CDR2 YYNGEE. The CDR3 reads CASSVVGVGGSYTF. CDR3 nucleotide sequence: TGTGCCAGCAGCGTAGTTGGGGTAGGAGGAAGCTACACCTTC.

The genes are TRBV5-1 and TRBJ1-5; 10 positions match TRBD1. CDR1 SGHRS and CDR2 YFSETQ come from the germline V gene. The CDR3 loop spans 13 amino acids. With V trimmed by 4 bases and J by 8 bases, 3 bases remained unmatched. The CDR3 sequence: CASSRTGGEPQHF. CDR3 DNA: TGCGCCAGCAGCCGGACAGGGGGTGAGCCCCAGCATTTT.

This chain's CDR3 is CASSRGMNTEAFF. In DNA, the CDR3 is TGTGCCAGCAGCCGGGGTATGAACACTGAAGCTTTCTTT. The V and J genes are TRBV2 and TRBJ1-1; D gene unclear. The ends were cut back, 6 bases at V and 0 bases at J, with 8 bases in the middle. CDR1 and CDR2 (germline): SNHLY, FYNNEI. The CDR3 consists of 13 residues.

The chain uses TRBV6-5 and TRBJ2-2; 9 bases are shared with TRBD2. The trim removed 6 bases at V and 4 bases at J, leaving 3 bases unmatched. The CDR3 extends over 14 amino acids. Per the germline V gene, CDR1 is MNHEY and CDR2 is SVGAGI. The CDR3: CASSRREGTGELFF. In nucleotides, the CDR3 is TGTGCCAGCAGCAGGCGGGAGGGCACCGGGGAGCTGTTTTTT.

This rearrangement joins TRBV30 to TRBJ1-2; TRBD1 matches 9 bases. The V segment lost 4 bases and the J segment 4 bases; nucleotides outside the gene matches: 7. The CDR3 runs to 14 residues. Germline V lookup: CDR1 GTSNPN, CDR2 SVGIG (reference sequence). The CDR3 loop reads CAWTGDRVIYGYTF. The CDR3 bases are TGTGCCTGGACTGGGGACAGGGTGATCTATGGCTACACCTTC.